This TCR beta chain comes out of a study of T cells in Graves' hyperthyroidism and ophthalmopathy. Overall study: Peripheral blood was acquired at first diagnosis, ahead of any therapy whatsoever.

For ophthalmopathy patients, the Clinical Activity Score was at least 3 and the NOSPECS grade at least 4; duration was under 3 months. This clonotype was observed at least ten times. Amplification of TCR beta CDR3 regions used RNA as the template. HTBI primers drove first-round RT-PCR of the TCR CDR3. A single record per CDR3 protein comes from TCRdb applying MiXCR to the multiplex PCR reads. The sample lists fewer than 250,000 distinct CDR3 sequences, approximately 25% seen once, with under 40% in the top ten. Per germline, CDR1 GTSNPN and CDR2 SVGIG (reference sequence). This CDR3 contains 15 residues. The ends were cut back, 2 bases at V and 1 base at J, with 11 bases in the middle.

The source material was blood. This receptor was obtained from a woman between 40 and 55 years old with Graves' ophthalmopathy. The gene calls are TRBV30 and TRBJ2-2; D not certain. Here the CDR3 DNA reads TGTGCCTGGAGTTTAGAGACCTGGAACACCGGGGAGCTGTTTTTT. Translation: CAWSLETWNTGELFF. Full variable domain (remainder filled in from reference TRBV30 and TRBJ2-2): SQTIHQWPATLVQPVGSPLSLECTVEGTSNPNLYWYRQAAGRGLQLLFYSVGIGQISSEVPQNLSASRPQDRQFILSSKKLLLSDSGFYLCAWSLETWNTGELFFGEGSRLTVL.